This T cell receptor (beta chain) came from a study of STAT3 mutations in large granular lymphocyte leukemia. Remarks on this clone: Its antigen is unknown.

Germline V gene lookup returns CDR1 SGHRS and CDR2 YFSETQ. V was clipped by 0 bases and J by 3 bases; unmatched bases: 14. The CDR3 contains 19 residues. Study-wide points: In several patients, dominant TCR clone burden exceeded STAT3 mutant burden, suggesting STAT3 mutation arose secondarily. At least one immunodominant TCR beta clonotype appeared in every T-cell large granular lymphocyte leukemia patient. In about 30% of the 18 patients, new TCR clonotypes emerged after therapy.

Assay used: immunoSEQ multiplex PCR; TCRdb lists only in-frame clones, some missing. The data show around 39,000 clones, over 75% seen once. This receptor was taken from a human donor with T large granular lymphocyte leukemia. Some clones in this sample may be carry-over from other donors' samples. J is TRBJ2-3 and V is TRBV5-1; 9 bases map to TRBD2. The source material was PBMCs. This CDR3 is CASSLASLAGPPRTDTQYF. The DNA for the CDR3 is TGCGCCAGCAGCTTGGCCTCCCTAGCGGGGCCTCCCAGGACAGATACGCAGTATTTT. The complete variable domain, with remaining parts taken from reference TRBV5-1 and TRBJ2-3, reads KAGVTQTPRYLIKTRGQQVTLSCSPISGHRSVSWYQQTPGQGLQFLFEYFSETQRNKGNFPGRFSGRQFSNSRSEMNVSTLELGDSALYLCASSLASLAGPPRTDTQYFGPGTRLTVL.